This T cell receptor (beta chain) is drawn from a study of shared clonotypes between healthy human individuals. Findings and caveats of the study: Non-shared clonotypes were found to have lower generation probabilities than the clonotypes that were shared by all four of the sorted-subset donors.

The CDR3 has 16 amino acids. V was shortened by 2 bases and J by 4 bases, with 14 bases between the two germline ends. Germline values: CDR1 ENHRY, CDR2 SYGVKD. This clone showed up just once. The target antigen is unknown. The donors, healthy adults who were HIV-negative, had experienced no recent acute infections or vaccinations. Method: immunoSEQ multiplex PCR; TCRdb's copy keeps in-frame clones and lacks some. Among some 2,100,000 clones, nearly 97% were seen once, and the ten largest hold about 0.13%. The TCR sequence derives from a young man in good health. The chain couples TRBV10-3 to TRBJ2-2; tentatively, D is TRBD2 (5 bases). The sample taken for sequencing was naive CD4+ T cells sorted from blood. Sample subset: CD45RA+ positively selected. The CDR3 here is CAISERQSAGTGELFF. As DNA, the CDR3 is TGTGCCATCAGTGAGCGGCAGTCTGCGGGCACCGGGGAGCTGTTTTTT.